The clone carrying this TCR beta chain was counted at least ten times. Antigen unknown. Participants, patients aged 18 to 65, had newly diagnosed hyperthyroidism with a duration under 2 months. The germline V and J ends were trimmed by 4 bases and 2 bases, with 12 bases remaining between them. The CDR3 runs 15 residues. CDR1 and CDR2 from the germline V gene are SGHAT and FQNNGV. This entry is derived from a study of T cells in Graves' hyperthyroidism and ophthalmopathy. Whole-study results and caveats: The majority of expanded thyroid clonotypes above 0.001 also appeared in blood.

RNA transcripts were the template for amplifying TCR beta CDR3 regions. Primed by the HTBI set, a first-round RT-PCR was run on the TCR CDR3. One entry per CDR3 protein, called by TCRdb with MiXCR from the multiplex PCR reads. Here the sample spans 540,000 or so distinct CDR3 sequences, about 15% being singletons. V usage is TRBV11-2 and J usage is TRBJ1-5; D is undetermined. The clonotype comes from a woman under 40 with Graves' hyperthyroidism. Sequenced input: blood. CDR3 DNA sequence: TGTGCCAGCAGCTCCCAAGGTTGGGGCAATCAGCCCCAGCATTTT. Translating gives CASSSQGWGNQPQHF.